The following is a T cell receptor (beta chain) sequence with its context. Its target is not known. The missing CDR3 end, 3 residues past where the read stops, is filled in from the germline J gene. This record belongs to a study of T cells in women clearing cervical HPV infection. Overall study: Controls gave blood once infection was undetectable; cases at lesion identification. Study-level findings and limits: A classifier using richness and V gene abundances reached an AUC of around 0.81.

Germline V CDR1 and CDR2: SQVTM, ANQGSEA. The J segment lost 2 bases and the V segment lost 7 bases, leaving 3 bases of the junction unmatched. The CDR3 is 14 amino acids. Clones were read by immunoSEQ multiplex PCR, and TCRdb kept only the in-frame ones, dropping some. This listing includes 20,000 to 30,000 clones. The receptor was derived from a woman between 18 and 69 years old with a cervical HPV16 infection that either progressed to CIN3+ or cleared (not recorded which). The J gene is TRBJ2-2, the V gene TRBV29-1, with TRBD2 identical over 11 bases. Sequenced input: blood buffy coat. CDR3 residues: CSGGTSGNTGELFF. Partial CDR3 DNA: TGCAGCGGCGGGACTAGCGGAAACACCGGGGAG.